These 25 T cell receptor beta chains were all obtained from the same sample, sequenced in a study of OX40 agonist ivuxolimab in advanced cancers. The assay was immunoSEQ multiplex PCR, and TCRdb's table has in-frame clones only and misses some. The profile shows tens of thousands of clones, roughly 82% of them singletons. The sample here was CD4+ or CD8+ T cells sorted from blood, taken in a trial of the OX40 agonist ivuxolimab. Every receptor here comes from an adult with an advanced solid tumor such as melanoma, head and neck, liver or kidney cancer.

The chain recombines TRBV27 with TRBJ2-7; D call uncertain. This CDR3 is 15 amino acids long. Germline CDR1 reads MNHEY; CDR2 reads SMNVEV (reference sequence). The germline V and J ends were trimmed by 1 base and 5 bases, with 15 bases remaining between them. The chain's CDR3 is CASSLFVHGMDEQYF. The CDR3 bases are TGTGCCAGCAGTTTATTTGTCCACGGAATGGACGAGCAGTACTTC.

This rearrangement joins TRBV28 to TRBJ1-2, with 11 bases that match TRBD1. The CDR3 length is 15 residues. Germline trimming cut 6 bases from V and 5 bases from J; bases unmatched to any gene: 8. Germline V CDR1 and CDR2: MDHEN, SYDVKM. CDR3 sequence reads: CASRPGTGGIYGYTF. In DNA, the CDR3 is TGTGCCAGCAGACCCGGGACAGGGGGAATATATGGCTACACCTTC.

This clone was detected a few times. This rearrangement joins TRBV29-1 to TRBJ1-2, with no clear D. The CDR3 totals 15 residues. The germline CDR1 and CDR2 sequences are SQVTM and ANQGSEA. V dropped 3 bases and J dropped 3 bases, with 17 bases sitting between them. The CDR3 reads CSVDPSGGRDYGYTF. The CDR3 bases are TGCAGCGTTGATCCCTCAGGCGGGCGGGACTATGGCTACACCTTC. Full variable domain (remainder filled in from reference TRBV29-1 and TRBJ1-2): SAVISQKPSRDICQRGTSLTIQCQVDSQVTMMFWYRQQPGQSLTLIATANQGSEATYESGFVIDKFPISRPNLTFSTLTVSNMSPEDSSIYLCSVDPSGGRDYGYTFGSGTRLTVV.

This sequence joins TRBV27 and TRBJ2-5, with D maybe TRBD2 (7 bases). Trimming cost V 2 bases and J 5 bases, with 15 bases left between them. Per the germline V gene, CDR1 is MNHEY and CDR2 is SMNVEV (reference sequence). The CDR3 length is 15 residues. The CDR3 DNA follows: TGTGCCAGCAGTTTACTACGGGGGCGGGGGGAGACCCAGTACTTC. Translating it yields CASSLLRGRGETQYF.

J is TRBJ2-1 and V is TRBV6-5, with 8 bases matching TRBD1. The ends lost 4 bases at V and 9 bases at J; junction bases unmatched: 8. Germline lookup yields CDR1 MNHEY and CDR2 SVGAGI. This CDR3 has 14 amino acids. CDR3 bases: TGTGCCAGCAGTTCGGGACAGGTTTTTGCTGAGCAGTTCTTC. It encodes CASSSGQVFAEQFF.

The rearrangement uses TRBV27 and TRBJ2-5; D not resolved. The closer fit of TRBJ2-7 to the DNA end suggests the J call may be wrong. This CDR3 spans 14 amino acids. The V gene's germline CDR1 is MNHEY and CDR2 SMNVEV (reference sequence). The CDR3 region is CASSFAGKKYEQYF. The CDR3 DNA follows: TGTGCCAGCAGTTTCGCCGGAAAAAAATACGAGCAGTACTTC.

The chain uses TRBV7-3 and TRBJ1-1, with 8 bases matching TRBD1. The CDR3 covers 12 residues. With 5 bases clipped from V and 7 bases from J, the junction kept 3 bases outside the gene matches. Germline assignment: CDR1 SGHTA and CDR2 FQGTGA. In DNA form, the CDR3 reads TGTGCCAGCAGCCTCGACAGGGGTGAAGCTTTCTTT. Protein: CASSLDRGEAFF.

The gene calls are TRBV27 and TRBJ2-7; 7 positions agree with TRBD2. V shed 4 bases and J 6 bases; nucleotides not matched to a gene: 15. The CDR3 has 16 amino acids. Germline V gives CDR1 MNHEY, CDR2 SMNVEV (reference sequence). The CDR3 bases are TGTGCCAGCAGTTCCTTCCAGGTCGGGAGGAGGGGCGAGCAGTACTTC. It specifies CASSSFQVGRRGEQYF.

The V and J genes are TRBV6-1 and TRBJ2-7; D unresolved. This CDR3 is built from 17 residues. The germline CDR1 and CDR2 sequences are MNHNS and SASEGT. Trimming removed 4 bases from V and 2 bases from J, with 21 bases in between. This CDR3 reads CASSGPLGSLPTYEQYF. The CDR3, as DNA: TGTGCCAGCAGTGGTCCTCTGGGCAGCCTCCCCACCTACGAGCAGTACTTC.

This clone was recorded only once. The chain carries TRBV4-2 and TRBJ2-5, with a possible D match to TRBD1 (5 bases). The V end lost 0 bases, the J end lost 3 bases, and 11 bases lay between the germline ends. CDR1 is LGHNA, CDR2 YNFKEQ, per germline. This CDR3 comprises 15 residues. The CDR3 bases are TGTGCCAGCAGCCAAGATAATACAGGAAAAGAGACCCAGTACTTC. This sequence encodes CASSQDNTGKETQYF.

The V call is TRBV6-1, the J call TRBJ2-2; D uncertain. V lost 6 bases and J lost 4, with 9 bases in between. There are 13 residues in the CDR3. Germline values: CDR1 MNHNS, CDR2 SASEGT. CDR3 sequence: CASRPRFTGELFF. The CDR3 DNA sequence: TGTGCCAGCAGACCCCGATTCACCGGGGAGCTGTTTTTT.

The V gene is TRBV19, the J gene TRBJ2-7; 13 nucleotides agree with TRBD2. CDR3 length: 18 residues. The germline gives CDR1 LNHDA, CDR2 SQIVND (reference sequence). V lost 1 base, J lost 3 bases, and 9 bases stayed unmatched. DNA of the CDR3: TGTGCCAGTAGTATAGGCGGAACGGGACTAGCGGGACTCTACGAGCAGTACTTC. Amino acids: CASSIGGTGLAGLYEQYF. Drawing the rest from reference TRBV19 and TRBJ2-7, the complete variable domain is DGGITQSPKYLFRKEGQNVTLSCEQNLNHDAMYWYRQDPGQGLRLIYYSQIVNDFQKGDIAEGYSVSREKKESFPLTVTSAQKNPTAFYLCASSIGGTGLAGLYEQYFGPGTRLTVT.

The chain uses TRBV11-2 and TRBJ1-1; D possibly corresponds to TRBD1 (6 bases). V was cut by 4 bases and J by 1 base, with 13 bases left in between. The CDR3 is 15 amino acids. Germline lookup yields CDR1 SGHAT and CDR2 FQNNGV. CDR3 residues: CASSSWDTKNTEAFF. CDR3 nucleotide sequence: TGTGCCAGCAGCTCCTGGGACACCAAGAACACTGAAGCTTTCTTT.

The chain links TRBV23-1 to TRBJ2-7; 9 nucleotides agree with TRBD1. TRBV23-1 is annotated as an ORF whose role is uncertain. This CDR3 comprises 16 residues. J was trimmed by 5 bases and V by 6 bases; bases with no gene match: 14. The CDR3 coding sequence is TGCGCCAGCAGCCGAGATCCGGGACAGGGAAGACACGAGCAGTACTTC. It is translated as CASSRDPGQGRHEQYF.

This clone was seen once. CDR3 bases: TGTGCCAGCAGCTTAGATACGTTCTCCTACGAGCAGTACTTC. Translation gives CASSLDTFSYEQYF. J is TRBJ2-7 and V is TRBV7-1; D is ambiguous. TRBV7-1 is placed among ORFs of uncertain function. Between the trimmed V and J ends, which lost 4 bases and 0 bases, there was a span of 10 bases. This CDR3 region has 14 residues.

This rearrangement joins TRBV6-1 to TRBJ2-5; 10 nucleotides agree with TRBD2. Germline CDR1 and CDR2: MNHNS and SASEGT. The CDR3 covers 17 residues. V trimming: 2 bases; J trimming: 2 bases; junction bases outside the gene matches: 8. The DNA of the CDR3 is TGTGCCAGCAGTGAATGGCGGCTAGCGGGGGAGCAAGAGACCCAGTACTTC. Translating gives CASSEWRLAGEQETQYF.

The rearrangement uses TRBV7-8 and TRBJ2-3; D could derive from TRBD1 or TRBD2 (5 bases each). V was shortened by 3 bases and J by 0 bases, with 10 bases between the two germline ends. The CDR3 loop spans 15 amino acids. CDR1 and CDR2 (germline): SGHVS, FQNEAQ. This CDR3 reads CASSLVGASTDTQYF. DNA for the CDR3: TGTGCCAGCAGCTTGGTCGGGGCTAGCACAGATACGCAGTATTTT.

This rearrangement joins TRBV5-6 to TRBJ2-1, with 7 bases identical to TRBD1. Germline CDR1 reads SGHDT; CDR2 reads YYEEEE. V lost 0 bases, J lost 6 bases, and 15 bases stayed unmatched. The CDR3 loop spans 18 amino acids. The CDR3 loop is CASSLAPQGRGISNEQFF. CDR3 sequence (DNA): TGTGCCAGCAGCTTGGCCCCGCAAGGCAGGGGGATTAGCAATGAGCAGTTCTTC.

V gene TRBV19 combines with J gene TRBJ1-2; no clear D gene. V dropped 4 bases and J dropped 6 bases, with 15 bases sitting between them. The CDR3 runs to 14 residues. Germline lookup yields CDR1 LNHDA and CDR2 SQIVND (reference sequence). CDR3 residues: CASSSRLEPNGYTF. In DNA form, the CDR3 reads TGTGCCAGTAGTAGCCGCCTGGAACCTAATGGCTACACCTTC. The variable domain in full, with the rest retrieved from reference TRBV19 and TRBJ1-2, is DGGITQSPKYLFRKEGQNVTLSCEQNLNHDAMYWYRQDPGQGLRLIYYSQIVNDFQKGDIAEGYSVSREKKESFPLTVTSAQKNPTAFYLCASSSRLEPNGYTFGSGTRLTVV.

This chain joins TRBV19 and TRBJ1-2; D not certain. Germline lookup yields CDR1 LNHDA and CDR2 SQIVND (reference sequence). Trimming took off 5 bases at V and 2 bases at J, with 21 bases between the two ends. The CDR3 is 17 amino acids. The CDR3 DNA reads as TGTGCCAGTAGTCCCAAACGGATCCTTGGTGGGAACTATGGCTACACCTTC. It is translated as CASSPKRILGGNYGYTF.

V gene TRBV5-1 combines with J gene TRBJ2-2, with D hard to call. In germline, CDR1 is SGHRS, CDR2 YFSETQ. V was trimmed by 7 bases and J by 2 bases, leaving 12 bases between them. This CDR3 contains 14 residues. Here the CDR3 reads CASRRDFNTGELFF. The CDR3 DNA is TGCGCCAGCCGACGAGACTTTAACACCGGGGAGCTGTTTTTT.

The V and J genes are TRBV6-6 and TRBJ2-7, with TRBD1 identical over 7 bases. CDR1 is MNHNY, CDR2 SVGAGI, per germline (reference sequence). V was pared by 6 bases and J by 6 bases, with 11 bases of the junction left unmatched. This CDR3 has 14 amino acids. The CDR3, as DNA: TGTGCCAGCAGCCATTTTGAGGGGGCCGGCGAGCAGTACTTC. This encodes CASSHFEGAGEQYF.

This clone was seen more than once but under ten times. The J gene is TRBJ2-1, the V gene TRBV10-1; perhaps TRBD1 as D (6 bases). The CDR3 has 12 amino acids. Trimming pared 3 bases from V and 13 bases from J, leaving 13 bases between. In germline, CDR1 is WNHNN, CDR2 SYGVQD (reference sequence). The CDR3: CASSDPGAPQFF. The CDR3 nucleotides are TGCGCCAGCAGTGATCCAGGGGCGCCCCAGTTCTTC.

The V gene is TRBV6-1, the J gene TRBJ2-5; D might be TRBD1 (6 bases). The DNA end is more similar to TRBJ2-7, so the J call may be wrong. The CDR3 is 13 residues long. In germline, CDR1 is MNHNS, CDR2 SASEGT. The DNA for the CDR3 is TGTGCCAGCAGACCGACAGGTACATACGAGCAGTACTTC. Protein: CASRPTGTYEQYF.

The rearrangement links TRBV9 to TRBJ1-4, with 7 bases that match TRBD1. The CDR3 contains 17 residues. The trim removed 4 bases at V and 5 bases at J, leaving 14 bases unmatched. Germline V gene sequence: CDR1 SGDLS, CDR2 YYNGEE. This chain's CDR3 is CASSPRPGGGLNEKLFF. The CDR3 bases are TGTGCCAGCAGCCCCCGGCCAGGGGGAGGATTGAATGAAAAACTGTTTTTT.